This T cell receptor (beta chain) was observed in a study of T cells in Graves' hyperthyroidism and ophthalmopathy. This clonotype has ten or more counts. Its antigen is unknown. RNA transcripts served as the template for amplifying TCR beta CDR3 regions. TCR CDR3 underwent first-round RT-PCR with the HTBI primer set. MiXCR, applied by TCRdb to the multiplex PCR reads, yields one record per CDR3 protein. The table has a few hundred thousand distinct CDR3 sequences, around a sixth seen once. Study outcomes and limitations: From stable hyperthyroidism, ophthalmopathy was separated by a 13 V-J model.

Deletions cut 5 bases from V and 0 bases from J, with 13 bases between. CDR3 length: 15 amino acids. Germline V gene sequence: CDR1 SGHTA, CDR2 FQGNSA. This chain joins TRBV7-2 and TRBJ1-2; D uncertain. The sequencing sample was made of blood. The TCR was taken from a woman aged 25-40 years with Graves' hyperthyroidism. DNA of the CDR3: TGTGCCAGCAGCCCCCCCCCTGCGGCTAACTATGGCTACACCTTC. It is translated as CASSPPPAANYGYTF. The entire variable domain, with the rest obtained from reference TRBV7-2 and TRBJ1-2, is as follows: GAGVSQSPSNKVTEKGKDVELRCDPISGHTALYWYRQSLGQGLEFLIYFQGNSAPDKSGLPSDRFSAERTGGSVSTLTIQRTQQEDSAVYLCASSPPPAANYGYTFGSGTRLTVV.